This T cell receptor (beta chain) was recovered during a study of OX40 agonist ivuxolimab in advanced cancers. The wider study: Dosing consisted of intravenous ivuxolimab at 0.01 to 10 mg/kg every 2 weeks. Patients enrolled in dose escalation were diagnosed with hepatocellular carcinoma, melanoma, renal cell or head and neck cancer.

The repertoire was sequenced with immunoSEQ multiplex PCR; TCRdb's copy has only in-frame clones and lacks some. Of approximately 130,000 clones in the sample, around 93% were seen once. A word on this clone: The antigen remains undetermined.

The germline V gene has CDR1 SGHTA and CDR2 FQGNSA. V lost 1 base to trimming and J lost 1 base; unmatched junction nucleotides: 2. The CDR3 is 15 amino acids. General study findings and limits: CD4+ and CD8+ T cells in blood underwent clonal expansion by week 6 at 0.1 to 3.0 mg/kg.

The V and J genes are TRBV7-2 and TRBJ1-2; TRBD1 matches at 8 bases. The clonotype was recovered from an adult with an advanced solid tumor such as melanoma, head and neck, liver or kidney cancer. This sample comprised CD4+ or CD8+ T cells sorted from blood, obtained in a trial of the OX40 agonist ivuxolimab. CDR3 nucleotides: TGTGCCAGCAGCTTAGGAGACAGGGGTAACTATGGCTACACCTTC. Amino acids: CASSLGDRGNYGYTF.